This record concerns one T cell receptor beta chain sequence. What it binds is not known. This record comes from a study of T cell responses to AZD1222 COVID-19 vaccine. Study-wide findings and caveats: Donors in the cohort were predominantly white British and more often female, and clonal diversity was possibly underestimated. As reported, nearly half of all spike-specific TCRs target variant regions that are unmutated. Samples come after the peak T cell response, not at day 14.

The CDR3 length is 14 residues. Per the germline V gene, CDR1 is MNHEY and CDR2 is SVGAGI. The ends were cut back, 11 bases at V and 4 bases at J, with 18 bases in the middle. Profiled with immunoSEQ multiplex PCR; TCRdb holds only in-frame clones, not every one. The repertoire consists of about 81,000 clones, with 80% to 95% occurring once and the leading ten covering about 8%. The specimen was peripheral blood, collected 28 days after the second AZD1222 dose. This rearrangement joins TRBV6-5 to TRBJ2-1, with D possibly TRBD1 on 6 matching bases. This TCR came from an adult who received the AZD1222 COVID-19 vaccine. DNA of the CDR3: TGTGCCGGAGACGATGGACAGAAATACAATGAGCAGTTCTTC. Its translation is CAGDDGQKYNEQFF.